Listed below are T cell receptor beta chains from one sample, sequenced in a study of shared clonotypes between healthy human individuals. Sequenced by immunoSEQ multiplex PCR; TCRdb stores in-frame clones only, minus some. The sample has millions of clones, 85% to 95% seen once. Sequences were obtained from naive CD4+ T cells sorted from blood. Receptor source: a man between 18 and 35 years old in good health. CDR3s include the opening cysteine and the closing phenylalanine or tryptophan.

>TRBJ1-2|TRBV6-6
CASSRVTNYGYTF
>TRBJ2-1|TRBV9
CASSADYSWTSGPWGNEQFF
>TRBJ1-2|TRBV25-1
CASSFETGAPGYTF
>TRBJ2-7|TRBV5-4
CASSNARDSYEQYF
>TRBJ2-7|TRBV7-2
CASSFDPGYEQYF
>TRBJ1-5|TRBV10-3
CATSPGGGNQPQHF
>TRBJ1-2|TRBV2
CASSRPGQGYTF
>TRBJ1-1|TRBV6-5
CASSSPNEKAFF
>TRBJ1-2|TRBV6-5
CASSYKRGGYGYTF
>TRBJ2-3|TRBV19
CASSIGTTGDTQYF
>TRBJ2-5|TRBV2
CASKGSLQETQYF
>TRBJ2-2|TRBV6-6
CASIKGSNTGELFF
>TRBJ1-2|TRBV2
CASRQDGNYGYTF
>TRBJ1-6|TRBV7-2
CASSLGTGSSYNSPLHF
>TRBJ2-5|TRBV25-1
CASSEGTQETQYF
>TRBJ2-5|TRBV7-2
CASSLGTGVRSGETQYF
>TRBJ2-7|TRBV14
CASNPKDSYEQYF
>TRBJ2-3|TRBV25-1
CASSEAGGRTDTQYF
>TRBJ2-5|TRBV6-5
CASSYMWGQGETQYF
>TRBJ2-1|TRBV7-9
CASSLGPKVEQFF
>TRBJ2-4|TRBV2
CASRGTGRNIQYF
>TRBJ2-4|TRBV9
CASSVEGGLAKNIQYF
>TRBJ2-2|TRBV4-3
CASSRLAGANTGELFF
>TRBJ1-5|TRBV6-1
CASGAGNQPQHF
>TRBJ1-5|TRBV2
CASRGPNQPQHF
>TRBJ1-2|TRBV6-5
CASREAGANYGYTF
>TRBJ2-2|TRBV5-1
CASSFRDSNTGELFF
>TRBJ2-1|TRBV30
CAWNRLASEQFF
>TRBJ2-2|TRBV7-6
CASSLELESGELFF
>TRBJ1-3|TRBV2
CASSETRQTHSGNTIYF
>TRBJ2-1|TRBV10-3
CAISAAGLAGGRGLEQFF
>TRBJ2-2|TRBV6-1
CASSTGTPNTGELFF
>TRBJ2-2|TRBV25-1
CASIDSPANTGELFF
>TRBJ1-3|TRBV5-1
CASSPGGDGNTIYF
>TRBJ2-1|TRBV29-1
CSVARTSGPDNEQFF
>TRBJ2-7|TRBV10-2
CASMGLAEMSSYEQYF
>TRBJ2-3|TRBV5-1
CASSPEVGGDTQYF
>TRBJ2-3|TRBV5-1
CASSPTTGGSGTDTQYF
>TRBJ2-3|TRBV5-6
CASSGGTGRNTDTQYF
>TRBJ2-5|TRBV6-5
CASSPGLKETQYF
>TRBJ1-2|TRBV7-2
CASSSETGNYGYTF
>TRBJ2-7|TRBV29-1
CSVPREDRDSYEQYF